These 17 T cell receptor beta chains came from one sample sequenced in a study of shared clonotypes between healthy human individuals. The repertoire was sequenced with immunoSEQ multiplex PCR; TCRdb's copy has only in-frame clones and lacks some. The sample records millions of clones, more than 90% being singletons. Sequenced sample: naive CD4+ T cells sorted from blood. Sample subset: CD45RA+ positively selected. These TCRs come from a man in his late teens or twenties in good health.

In nucleotides, the CDR3 is TGTGCCAGCAGCTACTTCCTACCCCCCAGGGCAGACTACACCGGGGAGCTGTTTTTT. Its protein is CASSYFLPPRADYTGELFF. V and J are TRBV5-6 and TRBJ2-2; possibly TRBD1 for D (5 bases). Trimming took 3 bases from V and 3 from J, leaving 24 bases between them. The CDR3 totals 19 residues. The germline gives CDR1 SGHDT, CDR2 YYEEEE. Supplemented by reference TRBV5-6 and TRBJ2-2, the full variable domain reads DAGVTQSPTHLIKTRGQQVTLRCSPKSGHDTVSWYQQALGQGPQFIFQYYEEEERQRGNFPDRFSGHQFPNYSSELNVNALLLGDSALYLCASSYFLPPRADYTGELFFGEGSRLTVL.

The V gene is TRBV30, the J gene TRBJ2-1, with TRBD2 matching 8 bases. J lost 5 bases, V lost 0 bases, and 6 bases had no gene match. CDR3 length equals 15 residues. Per the germline V gene, CDR1 is GTSNPN and CDR2 is SVGIG (reference sequence). CDR3 loop: CAWSVGTRTHNEQFF. The CDR3 DNA reads as TGTGCCTGGAGTGTCGGGACTAGAACCCACAATGAGCAGTTCTTC. Based on the CDR3 plus reference TRBV30 and TRBJ2-1, the full variable domain is SQTIHQWPATLVQPVGSPLSLECTVEGTSNPNLYWYRQAAGRGLQLLFYSVGIGQISSEVPQNLSASRPQDRQFILSSKKLLLSDSGFYLCAWSVGTRTHNEQFFGPGTRLTVL.

The V gene is TRBV5-4, the J gene TRBJ1-6; no clear D. The germline CDR1 and CDR2 sequences are SGHNT and YYREEE (reference sequence). This CDR3 spans 14 amino acids. The ends were cut back, 0 bases at V and 7 bases at J, with 8 bases in the middle. CDR3 DNA sequence: TGTGCCAGCAGCTTGGCCAGTCAGAATTCACCCCTCCACTTT. Its translation: CASSLASQNSPLHF.

The DNA for the CDR3 is TGTGCCAGCAGCAAAGATGGAGGAGTGAACACTGAAGCTTTCTTT. Translation: CASSKDGGVNTEAFF. The chain joins TRBV21-1 to TRBJ1-1. TRBV21-1 is a known pseudogene. The CDR3 loop spans 15 amino acids.

CDR3 in amino acids: CASSLDPGGVAEAFF. The CDR3 DNA reads as TGCGCCAGCAGCTTGGATCCGGGGGGAGTCGCTGAAGCTTTCTTT. This chain links TRBV5-1 with TRBJ1-1, with D perhaps matching TRBD1 (5 bases). Deletions cut 0 bases from V and 6 bases from J, with 15 bases between. The CDR3 length is 15 residues. The germline CDR1 and CDR2 sequences are SGHRS and YFSETQ.

For this clone: Other DNA sequences in the same sample also yield this CDR3. V usage is TRBV7-9 and J usage is TRBJ2-5, with D maybe TRBD1 (5 bases). Between the trimmed V and J ends, which lost 2 bases and 5 bases, there was a span of 6 bases. CDR3 length equals 12 residues. Per germline, CDR1 SEHNR and CDR2 FQNEAQ (reference sequence). Here the CDR3 reads CASSLRGETQYF. The CDR3 DNA reads as TGTGCCAGCAGCTTAAGGGGCGAGACCCAGTACTTC.

The DNA of the CDR3 is TGTGCCAGCAGCTTGATGGCTAGCGGGGGGGGCACAGATACGCAGTATTTT. Protein sequence: CASSLMASGGGTDTQYF. J is TRBJ2-3 and V is TRBV5-4, with 12 bases lining up with TRBD2. V trimming: 1 base; J trimming: 1 base; junction bases outside the gene matches: 4. The CDR3 sequence is 17 residues long. The V gene's germline CDR1 is SGHNT and CDR2 YYREEE (reference sequence).

The chain recombines TRBV6-5 with TRBJ2-7, with D unresolved. This CDR3 has 13 amino acids. CDR1 is MNHEY, CDR2 SVGAGI, per germline. V lost 1 base, J lost 0 bases, and 4 bases lay in between. The CDR3 DNA reads as TGTGCCAGCAGTTACTTCAGCTCCTACGAGCAGTACTTC. Its protein product is CASSYFSSYEQYF.

CDR3 protein: CASSSTSGGQIRELFF. CDR3 DNA sequence: TGTGCCAGCAGCTCCACTAGCGGGGGCCAGATCAGGGAGCTGTTTTTT. The rearrangement links TRBV5-4 to TRBJ2-2; 11 nucleotides match TRBD2. Germline lookup yields CDR1 SGHNT and CDR2 YYREEE (reference sequence). This CDR3 is built from 16 residues. V lost 3 bases, J lost 9 bases, and 10 bases stayed unmatched.

This chain links TRBV7-9 with TRBJ2-2, with TRBD2 matching 9 bases. From germline, CDR1 is SEHNR and CDR2 FQNEAQ (reference sequence). The CDR3 runs to 13 residues. The CDR3 is CASSGTVTGELFF. CDR3 nucleotides: TGTGCTTCTAGCGGGACGGTCACCGGGGAGCTGTTTTTT.

The rearrangement joins TRBV28 to TRBJ1-4; D remains ambiguous. Germline lookup yields CDR1 MDHEN and CDR2 SYDVKM. V lost 2 bases to trimming and J lost 5 bases, with 18 bases between them. The CDR3 loop spans 17 amino acids. CDR3 region: CASSLGVSLGLNEKLFF. In DNA form, the CDR3 reads TGTGCCAGCAGTTTAGGGGTGTCTCTCGGTTTAAATGAAAAACTGTTTTTT.

The rearrangement joins TRBV6-5 to TRBJ2-3; D may be TRBD1 (5 bases). Deletions cut 6 bases from V and 6 bases from J, with 10 bases between. Germline V gene lookup returns CDR1 MNHEY and CDR2 SVGAGI. The CDR3 contains 12 residues. The CDR3 region has the DNA TGTGCCAGCAGGACAGTGGAGGATACGCAGTATTTT. It translates to CASRTVEDTQYF.

The chain couples TRBV27 to TRBJ2-7, with 9 bases fitting TRBD1. Unmatched junction bases numbered 4, after V lost 0 bases and J lost 4 bases. CDR1 MNHEY and CDR2 SMNVEV come from the germline V gene (reference sequence). The CDR3 runs 15 residues. The CDR3 bases are TGTGCCAGCAGTTTATCGGTCGACAGGGGGTACGAGCAGTACTTC. It specifies CASSLSVDRGYEQYF.

The V and J genes are TRBV4-1 and TRBJ2-5; no firm D call. From germline, CDR1 is MGHRA and CDR2 YSYEKL. V lost 1 base and J lost 8, with 11 bases in between. The length of the CDR3 is 13 residues. CDR3 bases: TGCGCCAGCAGCCAAGCCCAAGACTCTACCCAGTACTTC. Translation gives CASSQAQDSTQYF.

The gene calls are TRBV5-8 and TRBJ2-1; 9 bases fit TRBD1. Germline-derived CDR1 and CDR2 are SGHTS and YDEGEE. V shed 0 bases, J shed 5 bases, and the junction held 6 bases outside the gene matches. CDR3 length: 16 amino acids. The CDR3 nucleotides are TGTGCCAGCAGCTTGGCTGGGACAGGGTGGGACAATGAGCAGTTCTTC. Its translation: CASSLAGTGWDNEQFF.

The V gene is TRBV7-9, the J gene TRBJ1-5; maybe TRBD1 (5 bases). Germline V lookup: CDR1 SEHNR, CDR2 FQNEAQ (reference sequence). V lost 3 bases, J lost 6 bases, and 15 bases lay in between. CDR3 length: 15 residues. CDR3 amino acids: CASSLTGGTGQPQHF. Here the CDR3 DNA reads TGTGCCAGCAGCTTGACGGGGGGTACGGGTCAGCCCCAGCATTTT.

V is TRBV11-2 and J is TRBJ2-1; 10 bases are a match to TRBD2. The CDR3 has 15 amino acids. CDR1 SGHAT and CDR2 FQNNGV come from the germline V gene. V shed 10 bases and J 6 bases; nucleotides not matched to a gene: 12. This chain's CDR3 is CATQDQRGGSNEQFF. The CDR3 DNA reads as TGTGCCACCCAAGATCAGCGGGGGGGAAGCAATGAGCAGTTCTTC.